This T cell receptor (beta chain) is from a study of CD8+CD57+ T cells in acquired aplastic anemia. Whole-study results and caveats: Researchers report that around 31 CD8+ CDR3 sequences appeared in both patients and controls. CD8+ Simpson's diversity did not differ significantly between patients and controls.

TCR beta VDJ combinations and CDR3 sequences were profiled from genomic DNA. TCRdb redid the calling of the reads with MiXCR, one entry per CDR3 protein. The sample holds fewer than 200,000 distinct CDR3 sequences, 71% seen once. CD8+CD57+ cell expansion, shown by flow cytometry, had occurred in the patients selected for sequencing. Patients, without exception, had severe acquired aplastic anemia. Prior therapy had not been administered to any patient at the time of blood sampling. In the case of this clonotype: The antigen remains undetermined.

The V gene's germline CDR1 is SGHVS and CDR2 FQNEAQ. CDR3 size: 15 residues. Trimming left V 2 bases short and J 7 bases short, with 14 bases between. V is TRBV7-8 and J is TRBJ2-2, with D tentatively TRBD1 or TRBD2 (5 bases each). The source of this sequence is a human donor with aplastic anemia. Material for sequencing was sorted CD4+, CD8+, or CD8+CD57+ T cells (not recorded which) from PBMCs. CDR3 amino acids: CASSLSGPLSGELFF. CDR3 nucleotides: TGTGCCAGCAGCTTATCGGGACCCCTAAGCGGGGAGCTGTTTTTT.